The rows below give T cell receptor beta chains drawn from one sample of a study of CD8+ T cells in alopecia areata. Sequencing was performed with immunoSEQ multiplex PCR; in TCRdb, only in-frame clones are kept and a portion is missing. The data hold some 200,000 clones, with 45% to 65% observed a single time. The specimen comprised CD4+ T cells sorted from blood, sampled at week 4, from a patient treated with tofacitinib. These receptors all come from a human donor with alopecia areata. Both conserved end residues are part of each CDR3. A D gene is named only where the DNA matches it firmly. Some rows have no size entry. The others give once, few or many, or a class for an expanded clone.

abundance: NA; j_gene: TRBJ1-4; d_gene: NA; v_gene: TRBV30; CDR3aa: CAWSIMGAEKLFF; CDR3nt: TGTGCCTGGAGTATCATGGGGGCGGAAAAACTGTTTTTT
abundance: NA; j_gene: TRBJ2-5; d_gene: NA; v_gene: TRBV7-2; CDR3aa: CASSLVPAGLGETQYF; CDR3nt: TGTGCCAGCAGCTTAGTTCCGGCAGGGCTTGGGGAGACCCAGTACTTC
abundance: NA; j_gene: TRBJ2-3; d_gene: TRBD2; v_gene: TRBV5-1; CDR3aa: CASSLLAGQQDTQYF; CDR3nt: TGCGCCAGCAGCTTACTAGCGGGCCAGCAAGATACGCAGTATTTT
abundance: NA; j_gene: TRBJ2-1; d_gene: NA; v_gene: TRBV30; CDR3aa: CAWSDRNNEQFF; CDR3nt: TGTGCCTGGAGTGACAGGAACAATGAGCAGTTCTTC
abundance: once; j_gene: TRBJ2-6; d_gene: NA; v_gene: TRBV7-9; CDR3aa: CASSSLLLESWANVLTF; CDR3nt: TGTGCCAGCAGCTCATTGTTGTTGGAATCCTGGGCCAACGTCCTGACTTTC
abundance: NA; j_gene: TRBJ2-3; d_gene: NA; v_gene: TRBV29-1; CDR3aa: CSVPPADRFHTDTQYF; CDR3nt: TGCAGCGTCCCACCGGCAGACAGGTTTCACACAGATACGCAGTATTTT
abundance: NA; j_gene: TRBJ2-5; d_gene: TRBD2; v_gene: TRBV7-2; CDR3aa: CASSLGTSGGRETQYF; CDR3nt: TGTGCCAGCAGCTTAGGGACTAGCGGGGGTCGGGAGACCCAGTACTTC
abundance: few; j_gene: TRBJ2-7; d_gene: NA; v_gene: TRBV7-9; CDR3aa: CASSPDLGEQYF; CDR3nt: TGTGCCAGCAGCCCCGACCTGGGAGAGCAGTACTTC
abundance: NA; j_gene: TRBJ1-4; d_gene: TRBD1; v_gene: TRBV29-1; CDR3aa: CSVDSGQGYSGEKLFF; CDR3nt: TGCAGCGTTGATTCCGGACAGGGCTATTCGGGTGAAAAACTGTTTTTT
abundance: NA; j_gene: TRBJ1-4; d_gene: NA; v_gene: TRBV5-1; CDR3aa: CASSPYRESTNEKLFF; CDR3nt: TGCGCCAGCAGCCCTTACAGGGAGTCGACTAATGAAAAACTGTTTTTT
abundance: NA; j_gene: TRBJ1-1; d_gene: NA; v_gene: TRBV7-2; CDR3aa: CASSRQVGGTEAFF; CDR3nt: TGTGCCAGCAGCCGACAGGTTGGGGGCACTGAAGCTTTCTTT
abundance: NA; j_gene: TRBJ2-1; d_gene: TRBD1; v_gene: TRBV5-1; CDR3aa: CASSNTGETYNEQFF; CDR3nt: TGCGCCAGCAGCAATACAGGGGAGACCTACAATGAGCAGTTCTTC
abundance: NA; j_gene: TRBJ2-2; d_gene: NA; v_gene: TRBV7-9; CDR3aa: CASSFSRRRDTGELFF; CDR3nt: TGTGCCAGCAGCTTCTCCAGGAGGCGGGACACCGGGGAGCTGTTTTTT
abundance: many; j_gene: TRBJ2-3; d_gene: NA; v_gene: TRBV29-1; CDR3aa: CSVVTTDTQYF; CDR3nt: TGCAGCGTTGTAACGACAGATACGCAGTATTTT
abundance: NA; j_gene: TRBJ2-3; d_gene: TRBD2; v_gene: TRBV4-2; CDR3aa: CASSQQGRGGGDTQYF; CDR3nt: TGTGCCAGCAGCCAACAAGGGCGGGGGGGCGGAGATACGCAGTATTTT
abundance: NA; j_gene: TRBJ2-2; d_gene: TRBD2; v_gene: TRBV2; CDR3aa: CASRRLAGATGELFF; CDR3nt: TGTGCCAGCAGAAGACTAGCGGGAGCTACCGGGGAGCTGTTTTTT
abundance: NA; j_gene: TRBJ2-4; d_gene: NA; v_gene: TRBV7-9; CDR3aa: CASSVQGPLSKNIQYF; CDR3nt: TGTGCCAGCAGCGTACAGGGCCCCCTTTCCAAAAACATTCAGTACTTC
abundance: few; j_gene: TRBJ2-2; d_gene: NA; v_gene: TRBV14; CDR3aa: CASSGPGAGELFF; CDR3nt: TGTGCCAGTTCCGGGCCCGGGGCCGGGGAGCTGTTTTTT
abundance: NA; j_gene: TRBJ2-3; d_gene: NA; v_gene: TRBV2; CDR3aa: CASRAQGQNTDTQYF; CDR3nt: TGTGCCAGCAGGGCGCAAGGACAGAACACAGATACGCAGTATTTT
abundance: NA; j_gene: TRBJ2-3; d_gene: TRBD2; v_gene: TRBV4-2; CDR3aa: CASSQEIFLAGTTDTQYF; CDR3nt: TGTGCCAGCAGCCAAGAAATTTTTCTAGCGGGGACCACAGATACGCAGTATTTT
abundance: NA; j_gene: TRBJ1-2; d_gene: NA; v_gene: TRBV2; CDR3aa: CASSPQQVAPYGYTF; CDR3nt: TGTGCCAGCAGTCCCCAACAGGTGGCCCCCTATGGCTACACCTTC
abundance: NA; j_gene: TRBJ1-2; d_gene: NA; v_gene: TRBV5-6; CDR3aa: CASSLDLGQRNGYTF; CDR3nt: TGTGCCAGCAGCTTAGACCTGGGACAACGGAATGGCTACACCTTC
abundance: NA; j_gene: TRBJ1-6; d_gene: NA; v_gene: TRBV19; CDR3aa: CASWIGQVNSPLHF; CDR3nt: TGTGCCAGCTGGATTGGGCAGGTTAATTCACCCCTCCACTTT
abundance: NA; j_gene: TRBJ2-5; d_gene: TRBD1; v_gene: TRBV29-1; CDR3aa: CSVVDRGQETQYF; CDR3nt: TGCAGCGTTGTGGACAGGGGCCAAGAGACCCAGTACTTC
abundance: few; j_gene: TRBJ1-3; d_gene: NA; v_gene: TRBV15; CDR3aa: CATSRRGGNTIYF; CDR3nt: TGTGCCACCAGCCGAAGGGGCGGAAACACCATATATTTT
abundance: few; j_gene: TRBJ2-3; d_gene: NA; v_gene: TRBV28; CDR3aa: CASSTPTDTQYF; CDR3nt: TGTGCCAGCAGTACTCCGACAGATACGCAGTATTTT
abundance: NA; j_gene: TRBJ2-7; d_gene: TRBD1; v_gene: TRBV2; CDR3aa: CASITGTGSYEQYF; CDR3nt: TGTGCCAGCATTACCGGGACAGGGTCCTACGAGCAGTACTTC
abundance: NA; j_gene: TRBJ2-5; d_gene: TRBD1; v_gene: TRBV5-1; CDR3aa: CASSRAEGAETQYF; CDR3nt: TGCGCCAGCAGCCGAGCCGAGGGGGCAGAGACCCAGTACTTC
abundance: once; j_gene: TRBJ2-2; d_gene: NA; v_gene: TRBV6-5; CDR3aa: CASARGTGELFF; CDR3nt: TGTGCCAGCGCCCGGGGCACCGGGGAGCTGTTTTTT
abundance: NA; j_gene: TRBJ1-6; d_gene: TRBD1; v_gene: TRBV4-2; CDR3aa: CASSLNMRQGAAPLHF; CDR3nt: TGTGCCAGCAGCCTGAACATGAGACAGGGGGCAGCGCCCCTCCACTTT
abundance: NA; j_gene: TRBJ2-5; d_gene: NA; v_gene: TRBV7-2; CDR3aa: CASSLVWGAQETQYF; CDR3nt: TGTGCCAGCAGCTTAGTTTGGGGGGCTCAAGAGACCCAGTACTTC
abundance: NA; j_gene: TRBJ1-4; d_gene: NA; v_gene: TRBV5-1; CDR3aa: CASSFAGVNEKLFF; CDR3nt: TGCGCCAGCAGCTTCGCGGGAGTTAATGAAAAACTGTTTTTT
abundance: NA; j_gene: TRBJ1-2; d_gene: NA; v_gene: TRBV29-1; CDR3aa: CSVGTGRRAF; CDR3nt: TGCAGCGTTGGTACAGGCCGCCGCGCCTTC
abundance: NA; j_gene: TRBJ1-1; d_gene: NA; v_gene: TRBV4-1; CDR3aa: CASSPRHWTVEGTEAFF; CDR3nt: TGCGCCAGCAGCCCCCGCCACTGGACAGTGGAGGGCACTGAAGCTTTCTTT
abundance: few; j_gene: TRBJ2-7; d_gene: TRBD1; v_gene: TRBV29-1; CDR3aa: CSVDTGTGVFEQYF; CDR3nt: TGCAGCGTCGATACCGGGACAGGGGTATTCGAGCAGTACTTC
abundance: few; j_gene: TRBJ1-5; d_gene: TRBD1; v_gene: TRBV6-1; CDR3aa: CASSSQGNQPQHF; CDR3nt: TGTGCCAGCAGTTCACAGGGGAATCAGCCCCAGCATTTT
abundance: few; j_gene: TRBJ2-7; d_gene: NA; v_gene: TRBV7-3; CDR3aa: CASSQGPGEQYF; CDR3nt: TGTGCCAGCAGCCAGGGTCCGGGCGAGCAGTACTTC
abundance: few; j_gene: TRBJ2-1; d_gene: NA; v_gene: TRBV29-1; CDR3aa: CSVGPLIKIYNEQFF; CDR3nt: TGCAGCGTTGGCCCGCTAATTAAGATTTACAATGAGCAGTTCTTC
abundance: NA; j_gene: TRBJ1-1; d_gene: TRBD1; v_gene: TRBV28; CDR3aa: CASSIPGQANTEAFF; CDR3nt: TGTGCCAGCAGTATCCCGGGACAGGCGAACACTGAAGCTTTCTTT
abundance: few; j_gene: TRBJ2-1; d_gene: NA; v_gene: TRBV29-1; CDR3aa: CSAPREGDEQFF; CDR3nt: TGCAGCGCCCCGAGAGAGGGGGATGAGCAGTTCTTC
abundance: NA; j_gene: TRBJ2-1; d_gene: NA; v_gene: TRBV7-2; CDR3aa: CASSLAPGAVNYEQFF; CDR3nt: TGTGCCAGCAGCTTAGCGCCCGGGGCCGTTAACTATGAGCAGTTCTTC